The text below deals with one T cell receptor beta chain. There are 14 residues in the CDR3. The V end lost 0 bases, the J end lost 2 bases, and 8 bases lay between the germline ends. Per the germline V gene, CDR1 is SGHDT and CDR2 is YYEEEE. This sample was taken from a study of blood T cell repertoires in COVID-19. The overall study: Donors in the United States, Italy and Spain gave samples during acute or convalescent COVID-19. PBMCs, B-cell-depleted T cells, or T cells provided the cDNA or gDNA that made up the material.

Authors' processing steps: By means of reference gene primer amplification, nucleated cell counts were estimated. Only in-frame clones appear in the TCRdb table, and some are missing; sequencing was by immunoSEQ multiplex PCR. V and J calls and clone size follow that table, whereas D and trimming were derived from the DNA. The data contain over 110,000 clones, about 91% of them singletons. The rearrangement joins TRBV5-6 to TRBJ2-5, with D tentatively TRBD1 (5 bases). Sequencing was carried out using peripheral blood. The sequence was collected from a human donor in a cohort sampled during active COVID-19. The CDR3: CASSLEDSQETQYF. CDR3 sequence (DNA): TGTGCCAGCAGCTTGGAAGACAGTCAAGAGACCCAGTACTTC.